The rows below give T cell receptor beta chains drawn from one sample of a study of control samples from healthy donors and cancer patients. Assay: immunoSEQ multiplex PCR; the TCRdb copy retains only in-frame clones and omits some. Seen here are about 95,000 clones, around 90% observed once, and the top ten hold 13% to 15%. Material: blood. These receptors were obtained from a woman between 65 and 79 years old in good health. CDR3s leave out the opening cysteine and the closing phenylalanine or tryptophan.

j_call | v_call | cdr3_aa
TRBJ2-5 | TRBV29-1 | SVHPGLSETQY
TRBJ1-3 | TRBV3-1/TRBV3-2 | ASSPRGENTIY
TRBJ2-1 | TRBV7-9 | ASSLAGTLSYNEQF
TRBJ2-1 | TRBV6-5 | ASNSGSSYNEQF
TRBJ1-2 | TRBV7-8 | ASSRGLQGYT
TRBJ2-3 | TRBV9 | ASSVGVAGGPDTQY
TRBJ2-3 | TRBV3-1/TRBV3-2 | ASSLEDTQY
TRBJ1-3 | TRBV12-3/TRBV12-4 | ASSLRSGNTIY
TRBJ1-1 | TRBV6-5 | ASSYKGGRLNTEAF
TRBJ2-1 | TRBV19 | ASSIYSTSGSNEQF
TRBJ2-3 | TRBV7-2 | ASSLNSNRGADTQY
TRBJ1-1 | TRBV6-2/TRBV6-3 | ASSYGQARLNTEAF
TRBJ1-2 | TRBV5-6 | ASIRGGNYGYT